This entry lists 18 T cell receptor beta chains sequenced from one sample in a study of cytomegalovirus exposure and HLA in healthy donors. The PCR was carried out with 60 Vbeta primers and 13 Jbeta primers. This table comes from immunoSEQ multiplex PCR, and its TCRdb copy is limited to in-frame clones, with some not included. Of about 200,000 clones in the sample, 87% were seen once. Sequencing input: PBMCs. All receptors come from a boy aged 2 to 9 in good health and CMV-seronegative.

The chain joins TRBV19 to TRBJ2-3, with D perhaps matching TRBD2 (5 bases). This CDR3 region has 14 residues. The V end lost 1 base, the J end lost 4 bases, and 9 bases lay between the germline ends. Looked up from germline, CDR1 is LNHDA and CDR2 is SQIVND (reference sequence). The CDR3 DNA reads as TGTGCCAGTAGTATAGCGGGGAAGGCAGATACGCAGTATTTT. Translated: CASSIAGKADTQYF.

The chain couples TRBV10-2 to TRBJ1-1; D not resolved. Trimming pared 2 bases from V and 9 bases from J, leaving 7 bases between. The CDR3 runs to 11 residues. Germline CDR1 reads WSHSY; CDR2 reads SAAADI. Here the CDR3 reads CASSEAWQAFF. The CDR3 DNA reads TGCGCCAGCAGTGAGGCCTGGCAAGCTTTCTTT.

This chain uses TRBV9 with TRBJ1-5, with D tentatively TRBD1 (6 bases). Trimming took off 4 bases at V and 6 bases at J, with 14 bases between the two ends. The CDR3 runs 14 residues. CDR1 and CDR2 from the germline V gene are SGDLS and YYNGEE. The CDR3 sequence: CASSRGKDFQPQHF. CDR3 nucleotides: TGTGCCAGCAGCAGGGGGAAAGATTTTCAGCCCCAGCATTTT.

A single count supports this clone. V usage is TRBV30 and J usage is TRBJ1-3; no clear D gene. The length of the CDR3 is 13 residues. Germline loops: CDR1 GTSNPN, CDR2 SVGIG (reference sequence). V dropped 3 bases and J dropped 4 bases, with 10 bases sitting between them. Here the CDR3 reads CAWRRVKGNTIYF. For the CDR3, the DNA is TGTGCCTGGAGGCGGGTGAAAGGAAACACCATATATTTT. Variable domain in full (rest from reference TRBV30 and TRBJ1-3): SQTIHQWPATLVQPVGSPLSLECTVEGTSNPNLYWYRQAAGRGLQLLFYSVGIGQISSEVPQNLSASRPQDRQFILSSKKLLLSDSGFYLCAWRRVKGNTIYFGEGSWLTVV.

V is TRBV5-1 and J is TRBJ2-7, with 8 positions matching TRBD2. The CDR3 has 13 amino acids. CDR1 and CDR2 (germline): SGHRS, YFSETQ. J gave up 8 bases and V 0 bases, and 4 bases lay outside the gene matches. CDR3 sequence reads: CASSLGRGGQQYF. Written as DNA, the CDR3 is TGCGCCAGCAGCTTGGGACGGGGGGGGCAGCAGTACTTC.

Points on this clone: One end of the junction fails to match germline, which may point to a read error. This sequence joins TRBV7-9 and TRBJ1-5; 8 bases agree with TRBD1. The CDR3 totals 16 residues. The germline gives CDR1 SEHNR, CDR2 FQNEAQ (reference sequence). The CDR3 DNA reads TGTTCCAGCAGCAAAGCCGGGACAGGAGGATTGTCGCCCCAGCATTTT. Protein product: CSSSKAGTGGLSPQHF.

V usage is TRBV2 and J usage is TRBJ1-2, with 7 bases that match TRBD1. The CDR3 contains 13 residues. Germline V gene lookup returns CDR1 SNHLY and CDR2 FYNNEI. The J segment lost 6 bases and the V segment lost 9 bases, leaving 10 bases of the junction unmatched. CDR3 amino acids: CARGMRQGDGYTF. The CDR3, as DNA: TGTGCCAGGGGAATGAGACAGGGTGATGGCTACACCTTC.

The chain links TRBV28 to TRBJ1-3, with 9 bases identical to TRBD1. The V gene's germline CDR1 is MDHEN and CDR2 SYDVKM. Losses at the gene ends were 5 bases for V and 5 bases for J; bases not matched to a gene: 16. The CDR3 totals 18 residues. The CDR3 DNA reads as TGTGCCAGCAGTCCCTGGGACAGGGCCATCCGCGATCGAAACACCATATATTTT. It translates to CASSPWDRAIRDRNTIYF.

In this sample, this clone turned up a few times. The CDR3 region has the DNA TGTGCCAGCCCCCGGAAGGGGGCACGTCAAACCTACGAGCAGTACTTC. It codes for CASPRKGARQTYEQYF. The V gene is TRBV6-4, the J gene TRBJ2-7, with 7 bases aligning to TRBD1. V was clipped by 8 bases and J by 2 bases; unmatched bases: 15. CDR3 length: 16 residues. Germline assignment: CDR1 MRHNA and CDR2 SNTAGT.

This chain links TRBV6-1 with TRBJ1-2; no clear D. Trimming cost V 5 bases and J 3 bases, with 10 bases left between them. Germline CDR1 reads MNHNS; CDR2 reads SASEGT. The CDR3 contains 13 residues. This CDR3 reads CASSSGSYYGYTF. CDR3 DNA: TGTGCCAGCAGTTCTGGCAGTTACTATGGCTACACCTTC.

This clone came up a few times. The same CDR3 is also encoded by other DNA sequences in this sample. This rearrangement joins TRBV30 to TRBJ1-1; D not certain. V gave up 2 bases and J gave up 1 base, with 5 bases separating them. There are 12 residues in the CDR3. Germline values: CDR1 GTSNPN, CDR2 SVGIG (reference sequence). The CDR3 region is CAWSFGNTEAFF. DNA of the CDR3: TGTGCCTGGAGTTTCGGGAACACTGAAGCTTTCTTT.

The chain recombines TRBV27 with TRBJ2-7, with 11 bases fitting TRBD1. V shed 6 bases and J 3 bases; nucleotides not matched to a gene: 7. Germline V gene data show CDR1 as MNHEY and CDR2 as SMNVEV (reference sequence). This CDR3 has 15 residues. The DNA of the CDR3 is TGTGCCAGCAGCGACGCCGGGACAGGGGGCTACGAGCAGTACTTC. It specifies CASSDAGTGGYEQYF.

The rearrangement uses TRBV28 and TRBJ2-1, with 9 bases fitting TRBD1. J lost 2 bases, V lost 3 bases, and 5 bases had no gene match. The CDR3 has 16 residues. CDR1 and CDR2 (germline): MDHEN, SYDVKM. The DNA for the CDR3 is TGTGCCAGCAGTTTCCTCACAGGGGGCGCCTACAATGAGCAGTTCTTC. As protein: CASSFLTGGAYNEQFF.

This chain uses TRBV5-1 with TRBJ2-5, with TRBD1 identical over 7 bases. The CDR3 length is 13 residues. The germline CDR1 and CDR2 sequences are SGHRS and YFSETQ. Trimming at V came to 4 bases and at J to 0 bases, leaving 0 bases not matched to a gene. CDR3 residues: CASSTGDQETQYF. The CDR3 DNA sequence: TGCGCCAGCAGCACAGGGGACCAAGAGACCCAGTACTTC.

Notes on this clone: The junction differs from germline at one of its ends, possibly a read error. The chain recombines TRBV7-9 with TRBJ1-4; TRBD1 is a possible D gene (6 bases). CDR1 is SEHNR, CDR2 FQNEAQ, per germline (reference sequence). The CDR3 loop spans 16 amino acids. This CDR3 reads CSSSPRFGTTREKLFF. CDR3 DNA sequence: TGTTCCAGCAGCCCTCGATTTGGGACAACCCGAGAAAAACTGTTTTTT.

This clone came up a few times. This chain uses TRBV29-1 with TRBJ1-4; D is uncertain. The CDR3 runs 10 residues. Germline values: CDR1 SQVTM, CDR2 ANQGSEA. Between the trimmed V and J ends, which lost 5 bases and 5 bases, there was a span of 3 bases. The CDR3 reads CSVQNEKLFF. The CDR3 DNA sequence: TGCAGCGTTCAAAATGAAAAACTGTTTTTT. Using reference TRBV29-1 and TRBJ1-4 for the parts outside the CDR3, the full variable domain is SAVISQKPSRDICQRGTSLTIQCQVDSQVTMMFWYRQQPGQSLTLIATANQGSEATYESGFVIDKFPISRPNLTFSTLTVSNMSPEDSSIYLCSVQNEKLFFGSGTQLSVL.

This clone showed up just a few times. The chain joins TRBV6-5 to TRBJ2-1; TRBD2 is a possible D gene (5 bases). The germline V gene encodes CDR1 MNHEY and CDR2 SVGAGI. The CDR3 has 12 residues. Trimming stripped 5 bases from V and 6 bases from J, with 8 bases between. The CDR3 reads CASSNSVNEQFF. The CDR3 DNA is TGTGCCAGCAGTAATAGCGTCAATGAGCAGTTCTTC.

J is TRBJ2-2 and V is TRBV6-5, with D perhaps matching TRBD1 (6 bases). Germline V gene lookup returns CDR1 MNHEY and CDR2 SVGAGI. CDR3 length: 13 residues. V was pared by 5 bases and J by 6 bases, with 10 bases between. In nucleotides, the CDR3 is TGTGCCAGCAGTCGCAGGGGTCCCGGGGAGCTGTTTTTT. Its protein is CASSRRGPGELFF.